This T cell receptor (beta chain) stems from a study of cytomegalovirus exposure and HLA in healthy donors. Vbeta (60) and Jbeta (13) primers were used in the PCR. Libraries were prepared by immunoSEQ multiplex PCR; TCRdb keeps only in-frame clonotypes and omits some of them. In all, the sample yields 75,000 to 95,000 clones. CDR3 size: 14 residues. CDR1 and CDR2 from the germline V gene are SNHLY and FYNNEI. With 7 bases clipped from V and 3 bases from J, the junction kept 7 bases outside the gene matches. The sequenced sample was PBMCs. This clonotype originated in a young man in good health and CMV-seronegative. The chain joins TRBV2 to TRBJ2-7; 9 bases line up with TRBD2. CDR3 residues: CASTEGRGGYEQYF. The CDR3 nucleotides are TGTGCCAGCACCGAAGGGCGGGGGGGCTACGAGCAGTACTTC.